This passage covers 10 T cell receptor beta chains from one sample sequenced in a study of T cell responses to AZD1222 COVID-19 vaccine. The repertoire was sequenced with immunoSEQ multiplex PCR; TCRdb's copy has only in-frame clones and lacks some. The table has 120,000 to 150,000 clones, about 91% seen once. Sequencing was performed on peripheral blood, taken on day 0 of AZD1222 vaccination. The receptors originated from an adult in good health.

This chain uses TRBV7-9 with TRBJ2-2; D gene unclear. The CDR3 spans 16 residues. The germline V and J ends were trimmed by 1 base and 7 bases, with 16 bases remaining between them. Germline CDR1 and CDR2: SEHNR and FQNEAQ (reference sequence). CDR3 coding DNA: TGTGCCAGCAGCTTAGGCCCCTCTGTCGGCATCGGGGAGCTGTTTTTT. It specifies CASSLGPSVGIGELFF.

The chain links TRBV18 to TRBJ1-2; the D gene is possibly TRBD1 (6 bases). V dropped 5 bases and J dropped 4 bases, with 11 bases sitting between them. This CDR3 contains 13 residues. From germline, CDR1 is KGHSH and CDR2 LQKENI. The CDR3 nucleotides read TGTGCCAGCTCATCAGGACAGTTCTATGGCTACACCTTC. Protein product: CASSSGQFYGYTF.

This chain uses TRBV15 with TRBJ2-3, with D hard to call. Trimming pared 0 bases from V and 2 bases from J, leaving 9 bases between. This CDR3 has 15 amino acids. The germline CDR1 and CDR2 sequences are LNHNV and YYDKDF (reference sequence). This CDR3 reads CATSRDRPHTDTQYF. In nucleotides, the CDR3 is TGTGCCACCAGCAGAGATCGCCCACACACAGATACGCAGTATTTT.

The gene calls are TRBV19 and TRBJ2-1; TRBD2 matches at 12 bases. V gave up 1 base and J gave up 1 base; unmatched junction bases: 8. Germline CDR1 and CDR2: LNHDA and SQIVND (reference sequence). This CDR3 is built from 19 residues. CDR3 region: CASSIGLAGVLQSYNEQFF. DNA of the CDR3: TGTGCCAGTAGTATAGGACTAGCGGGAGTTCTTCAATCCTACAATGAGCAGTTCTTC. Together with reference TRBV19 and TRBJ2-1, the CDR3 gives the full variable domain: DGGITQSPKYLFRKEGQNVTLSCEQNLNHDAMYWYRQDPGQGLRLIYYSQIVNDFQKGDIAEGYSVSREKKESFPLTVTSAQKNPTAFYLCASSIGLAGVLQSYNEQFFGPGTRLTVL.

In nucleotides, the CDR3 is TGTGCCAGCAGTAGATCGACAGGGATGAACACTGAAGCTTTCTTT. This codes for CASSRSTGMNTEAFF. This chain connects TRBV6-5 to TRBJ1-1; the match to TRBD1 covers 7 bases. The CDR3 extends over 15 amino acids. Germline lookup yields CDR1 MNHEY and CDR2 SVGAGI. The junction had 6 bases not matched to a gene; V was cut back by 5 bases and J by 0 bases.

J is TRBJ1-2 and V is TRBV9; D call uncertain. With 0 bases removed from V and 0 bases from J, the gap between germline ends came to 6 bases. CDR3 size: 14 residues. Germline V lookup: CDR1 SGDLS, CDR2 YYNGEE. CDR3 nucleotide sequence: TGTGCCAGCAGCGTAGGCCAGTCTAACTATGGCTACACCTTC. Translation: CASSVGQSNYGYTF. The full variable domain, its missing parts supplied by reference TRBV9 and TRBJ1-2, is DSGVTQTPKHLITATGQRVTLRCSPRSGDLSVYWYQQSLDQGLQFLIQYYNGEERAKGNILERFSAQQFPDLHSELNLSSLELGDSALYFCASSVGQSNYGYTFGSGTRLTVV.

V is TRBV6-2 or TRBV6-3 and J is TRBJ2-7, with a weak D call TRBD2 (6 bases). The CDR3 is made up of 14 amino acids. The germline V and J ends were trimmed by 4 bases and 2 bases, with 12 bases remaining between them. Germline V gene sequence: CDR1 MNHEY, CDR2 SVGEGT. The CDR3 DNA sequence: TGTGCCAGCAGTTCCCGGGACTTGACCTACGAGCAGTACTTC. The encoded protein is CASSSRDLTYEQYF.

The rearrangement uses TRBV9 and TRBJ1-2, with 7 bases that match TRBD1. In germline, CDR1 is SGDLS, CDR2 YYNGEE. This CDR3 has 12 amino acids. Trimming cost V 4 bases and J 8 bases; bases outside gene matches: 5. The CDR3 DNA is TGTGCCAGCAGCTTGACAGGGAGCGGCTACACCTTC. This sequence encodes CASSLTGSGYTF.

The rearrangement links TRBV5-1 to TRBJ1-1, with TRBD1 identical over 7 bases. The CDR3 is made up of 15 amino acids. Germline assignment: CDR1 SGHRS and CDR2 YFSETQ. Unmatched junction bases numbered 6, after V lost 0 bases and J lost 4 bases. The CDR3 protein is CASSLEGGSGTEAFF. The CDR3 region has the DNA TGCGCCAGCAGCTTGGAAGGGGGCAGTGGCACTGAAGCTTTCTTT.

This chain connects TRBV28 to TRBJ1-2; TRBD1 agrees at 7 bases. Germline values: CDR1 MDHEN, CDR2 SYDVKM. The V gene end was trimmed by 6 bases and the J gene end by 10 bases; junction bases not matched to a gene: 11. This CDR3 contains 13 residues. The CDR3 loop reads CASSRPGGRPYTF. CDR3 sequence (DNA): TGTGCCAGCAGCCGACCAGGGGGTAGGCCCTACACCTTC.